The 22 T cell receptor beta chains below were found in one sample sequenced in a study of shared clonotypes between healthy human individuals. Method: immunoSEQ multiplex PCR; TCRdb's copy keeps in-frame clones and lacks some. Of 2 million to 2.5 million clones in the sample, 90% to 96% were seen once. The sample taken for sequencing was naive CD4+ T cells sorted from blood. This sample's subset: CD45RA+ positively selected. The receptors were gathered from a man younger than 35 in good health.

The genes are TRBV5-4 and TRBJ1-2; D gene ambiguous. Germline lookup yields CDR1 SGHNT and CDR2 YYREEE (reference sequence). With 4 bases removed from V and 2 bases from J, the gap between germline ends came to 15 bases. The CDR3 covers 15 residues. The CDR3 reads CASSPESGNNYGYTF. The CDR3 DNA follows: TGTGCCAGCAGCCCCGAGTCTGGGAACAACTATGGCTACACCTTC.

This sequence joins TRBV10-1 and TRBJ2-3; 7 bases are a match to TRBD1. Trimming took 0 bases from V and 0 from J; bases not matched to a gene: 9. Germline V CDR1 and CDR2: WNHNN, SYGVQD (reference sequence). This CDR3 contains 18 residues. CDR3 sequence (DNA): TGCGCCAGCAGTGAGTCAGTAACAGGGGTTTACAGCACAGATACGCAGTATTTT. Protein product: CASSESVTGVYSTDTQYF.

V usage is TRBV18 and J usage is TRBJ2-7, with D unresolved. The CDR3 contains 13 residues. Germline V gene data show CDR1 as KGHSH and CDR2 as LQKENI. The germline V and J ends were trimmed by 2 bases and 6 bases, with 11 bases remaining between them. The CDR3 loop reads CASSPGSLGEQYF. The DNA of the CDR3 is TGTGCCAGCTCACCAGGATCCTTAGGCGAGCAGTACTTC.

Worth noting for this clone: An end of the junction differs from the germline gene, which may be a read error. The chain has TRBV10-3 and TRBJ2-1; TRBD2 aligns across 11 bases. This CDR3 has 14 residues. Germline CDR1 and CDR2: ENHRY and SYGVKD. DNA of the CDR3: TGTGCCACCAGTCCTCTAGCGGGAGGCTATGAGCAGTTCTTC. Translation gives CATSPLAGGYEQFF.

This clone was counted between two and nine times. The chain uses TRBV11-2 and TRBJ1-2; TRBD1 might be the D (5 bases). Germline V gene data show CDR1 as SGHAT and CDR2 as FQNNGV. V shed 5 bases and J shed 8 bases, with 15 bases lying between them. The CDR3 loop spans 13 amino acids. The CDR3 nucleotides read TGTGCCAGCAGCACGCAGGACACAAGAGGCTACACCTTC. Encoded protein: CASSTQDTRGYTF.

The CDR3 is CASSLTGLAGGPGTDTQYF. The CDR3 DNA is TGTGCCAGCAGCTTAACTGGACTAGCGGGAGGGCCGGGCACAGATACGCAGTATTTT. The rearrangement uses TRBV7-8 and TRBJ2-3; 15 bases are a match to TRBD2. The V gene end was trimmed by 2 bases and the J gene end by 1 base; junction bases not matched to a gene: 7. The V gene's germline CDR1 is SGHVS and CDR2 FQNEAQ. There are 19 residues in the CDR3.

The CDR3 is CASSIAGTGENEQFF. The CDR3 DNA sequence: TGTGCCAGCAGCATCGCCGGGACAGGGGAAAATGAGCAGTTCTTC. The chain couples TRBV28 to TRBJ2-1; TRBD1 agrees at 10 bases. The junction had 9 bases not matched to a gene; V was cut back by 6 bases and J by 7 bases. Germline V lookup: CDR1 MDHEN, CDR2 SYDVKM. This CDR3 contains 15 residues.

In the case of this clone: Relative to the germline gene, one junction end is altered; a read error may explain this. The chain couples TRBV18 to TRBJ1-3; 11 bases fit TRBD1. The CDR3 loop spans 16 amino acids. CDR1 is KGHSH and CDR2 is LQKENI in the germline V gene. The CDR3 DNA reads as TGTGCCGGCTCACCATTTTCGGGACAGGGGGAAAACACCATATATTTT. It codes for CAGSPFSGQGENTIYF.

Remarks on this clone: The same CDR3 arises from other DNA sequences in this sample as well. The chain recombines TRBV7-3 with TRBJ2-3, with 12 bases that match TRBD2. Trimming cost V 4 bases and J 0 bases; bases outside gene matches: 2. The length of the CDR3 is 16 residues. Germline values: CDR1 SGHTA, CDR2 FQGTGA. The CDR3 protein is CASSSGLAGSTDTQYF. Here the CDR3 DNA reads TGTGCCAGCAGCTCCGGACTAGCGGGGAGCACAGATACGCAGTATTTT.

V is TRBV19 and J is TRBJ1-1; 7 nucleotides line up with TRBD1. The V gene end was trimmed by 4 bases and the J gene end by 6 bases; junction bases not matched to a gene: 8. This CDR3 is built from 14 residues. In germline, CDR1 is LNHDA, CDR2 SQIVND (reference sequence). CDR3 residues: CASSTSTGYAEAFF. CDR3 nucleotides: TGTGCCAGTAGTACCTCGACAGGGTACGCTGAAGCTTTCTTT.

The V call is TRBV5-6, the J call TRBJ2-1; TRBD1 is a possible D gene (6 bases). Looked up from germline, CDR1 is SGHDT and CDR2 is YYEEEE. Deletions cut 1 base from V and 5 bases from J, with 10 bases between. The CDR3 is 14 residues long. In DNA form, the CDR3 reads TGTGCCAGCAGCTTGCAGGGGTGGGACAATGAGCAGTTCTTC. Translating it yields CASSLQGWDNEQFF.

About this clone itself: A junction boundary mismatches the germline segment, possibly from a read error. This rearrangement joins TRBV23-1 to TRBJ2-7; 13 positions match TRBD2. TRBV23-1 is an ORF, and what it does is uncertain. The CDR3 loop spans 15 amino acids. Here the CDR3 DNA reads TGCGCCAGCAGCCTGACTAGCGGGAGGACCTACGAGCTGTACTTC. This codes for CASSLTSGRTYELYF.

The CDR3 reads CASSESGQDYGYTF. CDR3 bases: TGCGCCAGCAGTGAGTCAGGACAGGATTATGGCTACACCTTC. The chain links TRBV10-1 to TRBJ1-2; 7 bases map to TRBD1. The V gene end was trimmed by 0 bases and the J gene end by 5 bases; junction bases not matched to a gene: 3. Germline V gives CDR1 WNHNN, CDR2 SYGVQD (reference sequence). The CDR3 loop spans 14 amino acids.

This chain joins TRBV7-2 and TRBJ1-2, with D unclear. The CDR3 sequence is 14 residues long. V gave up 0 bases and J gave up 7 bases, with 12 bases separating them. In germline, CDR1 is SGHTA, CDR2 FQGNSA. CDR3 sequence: CASSLAGTGSGYTF. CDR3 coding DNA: TGTGCCAGCAGCTTAGCGGGCACGGGGTCTGGCTACACCTTC.

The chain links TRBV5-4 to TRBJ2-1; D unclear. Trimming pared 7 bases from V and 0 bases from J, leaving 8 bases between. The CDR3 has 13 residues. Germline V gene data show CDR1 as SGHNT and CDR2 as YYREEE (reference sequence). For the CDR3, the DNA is TGTGCCAGCGCCACCTACTCCTACAATGAGCAGTTCTTC. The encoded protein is CASATYSYNEQFF.

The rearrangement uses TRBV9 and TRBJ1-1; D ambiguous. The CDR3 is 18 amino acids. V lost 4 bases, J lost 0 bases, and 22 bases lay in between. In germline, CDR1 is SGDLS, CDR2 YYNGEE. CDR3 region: CASSPTLRNYKMNTEAFF. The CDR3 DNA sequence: TGTGCCAGCAGCCCGACCCTCAGGAATTATAAGATGAACACTGAAGCTTTCTTT.

CDR3 protein: CASSPYRGSGSDTQYF. The CDR3 nucleotides read TGTGCCAGCTCACCCTACCGGGGAAGTGGTTCAGATACGCAGTATTTT. The chain carries TRBV18 and TRBJ2-3; a possible D gene is TRBD2 (5 bases). This CDR3 has 16 amino acids. The V gene's germline CDR1 is KGHSH and CDR2 LQKENI. The germline V and J ends were trimmed by 3 bases and 4 bases, with 17 bases remaining between them. Together with reference TRBV18 and TRBJ2-3, the CDR3 gives the full variable domain: NAGVMQNPRHLVRRRGQEARLRCSPMKGHSHVYWYRQLPEEGLKFMVYLQKENIIDESGMPKERFSAEFPKEGPSILRIQQVVRGDSAAYFCASSPYRGSGSDTQYFGPGTRLTVL.

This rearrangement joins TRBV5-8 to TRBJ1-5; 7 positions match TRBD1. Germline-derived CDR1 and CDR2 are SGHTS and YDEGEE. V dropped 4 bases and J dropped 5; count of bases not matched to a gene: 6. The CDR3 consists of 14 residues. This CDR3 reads CASSRRQGDQPQHF. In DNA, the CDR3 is TGTGCCAGCAGCCGGCGGCAGGGGGATCAGCCCCAGCATTTT.

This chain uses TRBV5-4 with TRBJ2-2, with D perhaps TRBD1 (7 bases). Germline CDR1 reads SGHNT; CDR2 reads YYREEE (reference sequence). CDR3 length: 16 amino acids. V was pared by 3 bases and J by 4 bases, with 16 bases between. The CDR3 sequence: CASSSAQGGGTGELFF. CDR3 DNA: TGTGCCAGCAGCTCTGCCCAGGGGGGAGGCACCGGGGAGCTGTTTTTT.

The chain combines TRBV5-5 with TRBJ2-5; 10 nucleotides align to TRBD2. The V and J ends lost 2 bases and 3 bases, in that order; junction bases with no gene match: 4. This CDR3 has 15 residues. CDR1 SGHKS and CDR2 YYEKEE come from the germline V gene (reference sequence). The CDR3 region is CASSLLAGIKETQYF. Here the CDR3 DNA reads TGTGCCAGCAGCTTACTAGCGGGGATTAAAGAGACCCAGTACTTC.

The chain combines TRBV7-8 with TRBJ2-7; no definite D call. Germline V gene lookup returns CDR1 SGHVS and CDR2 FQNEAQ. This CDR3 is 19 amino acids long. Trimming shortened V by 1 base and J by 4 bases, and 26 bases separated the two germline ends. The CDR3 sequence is CASSLGRVGVRLPPYEQYF. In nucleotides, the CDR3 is TGTGCCAGCAGCTTAGGAAGAGTGGGCGTCCGTTTACCCCCTTACGAGCAGTACTTC.

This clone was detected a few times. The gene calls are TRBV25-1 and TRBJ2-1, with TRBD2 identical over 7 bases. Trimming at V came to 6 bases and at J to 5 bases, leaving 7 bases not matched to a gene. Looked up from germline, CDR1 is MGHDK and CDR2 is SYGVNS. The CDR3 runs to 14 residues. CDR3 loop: CASRGRVGHNEQFF. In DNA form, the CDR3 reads TGTGCCAGCAGGGGGAGGGTGGGGCACAATGAGCAGTTCTTC.